These 31 T cell receptor beta chains originate from one sample sequenced in a study of cytomegalovirus exposure and HLA in healthy donors. Both 60 Vbeta primers and 13 Jbeta primers went into the PCR. Assay: immunoSEQ multiplex PCR; the TCRdb copy retains only in-frame clones and omits some. The sample has tens of thousands of clones, 78% seen once. The sequenced material came from PBMCs. These receptors originate from a male donor in good health and CMV-seropositive.

This clone occurred a few times. The V and J genes are TRBV15 and TRBJ1-6; 7 nucleotides line up with TRBD1. Trimming removed 4 bases from V and 6 bases from J; junction bases left unmatched: 24. This CDR3 has 21 residues. Looked up from germline, CDR1 is LNHNV and CDR2 is YYDKDF (reference sequence). In DNA, the CDR3 is TGTGCCACCAGCATTTTTTTTCCCGGGACAGAAGTAGACCTAGGTAATTCACCCCTCCACTTT. Encoded protein: CATSIFFPGTEVDLGNSPLHF.

In its sample, this clone was seen a few times. This chain joins TRBV25-1 and TRBJ1-5; no reliable D call. CDR1 is MGHDK and CDR2 is SYGVNS in the germline V gene. V lost 6 bases to trimming and J lost 4 bases, with 13 bases between them. The CDR3 runs to 14 residues. CDR3 nucleotides: TGTGCCAGCAGCGCAGGTGGCGGGAATCAGCCCCAGCATTTT. It codes for CASSAGGGNQPQHF.

This clone was counted once. The CDR3 DNA reads TGCGCCAGCAGCGCACTTGGCCTAGCGGGAGATGTGTTGTACGAGCAGTACTTC. Translation: CASSALGLAGDVLYEQYF. The genes are TRBV4-1 and TRBJ2-7, with 10 nucleotides matching TRBD2. Per the germline V gene, CDR1 is MGHRA and CDR2 is YSYEKL. With 5 bases clipped from V and 4 bases from J, the junction kept 17 bases outside the gene matches. The length of the CDR3 is 18 residues.

By share, this clone ranks as medium-sized. The chain links TRBV14 to TRBJ2-1, with D perhaps matching TRBD2 (5 bases). In germline, CDR1 is SGHDN, CDR2 FVKESK. The V end was cut by 4 bases, the J end by 3 bases, with 13 bases between. The CDR3 contains 15 residues. CDR3 sequence (DNA): TGTGCCAGCAGCCGTAGCGATAACTTCTACAATGAGCAGTTCTTC. Translation: CASSRSDNFYNEQFF.

This sequence joins TRBV19 and TRBJ1-1, with unresolved D. Trimming pared 7 bases from V and 1 base from J, leaving 10 bases between. The length of the CDR3 is 13 residues. From germline, CDR1 is LNHDA and CDR2 SQIVND (reference sequence). The CDR3 sequence: CASKPGGNTEAFF. The CDR3 region has the DNA TGTGCCAGTAAGCCTGGCGGGAACACTGAAGCTTTCTTT.

This sequence joins TRBV6-1 and TRBJ2-7; D may be TRBD2 (5 bases). The V gene lost 1 base and the J gene lost 3 bases, with 13 bases spanning the gap. Germline loops: CDR1 MNHNS, CDR2 SASEGT. The CDR3 totals 15 residues. The CDR3 bases are TGTGCCAGCAGTGAAGTGGACTCCTGGAACTACGAGCAGTACTTC. Amino acid sequence: CASSEVDSWNYEQYF.

The V and J genes are TRBV5-6 and TRBJ1-5; D perhaps matches TRBD1 (6 bases). This CDR3 spans 16 amino acids. V was pared by 0 bases and J by 1 base, with 11 bases between. Germline CDR1 SGHDT, CDR2 YYEEEE. The CDR3 DNA sequence: TGTGCCAGCAGCTTGGCGGGCAGGGGAAGCAATCAGCCCCAGCATTTT. As protein: CASSLAGRGSNQPQHF.

A single count supports this clone. The chain employs TRBV28 and TRBJ1-2, with D possibly matching TRBD1 (5 bases). This CDR3 spans 17 amino acids. The V end lost 7 bases, the J end lost 4 bases, and 25 bases lay between the germline ends. Germline-derived CDR1 and CDR2 are MDHEN and SYDVKM. CDR3 amino acids: CASTPEDEGRIFYGYTF. Written as DNA, the CDR3 is TGTGCCAGCACCCCAGAGGACGAGGGGAGGATTTTCTATGGCTACACCTTC.

V and J are TRBV15 and TRBJ2-1; D is perhaps TRBD2 (6 bases). Per germline, CDR1 LNHNV and CDR2 YYDKDF (reference sequence). V was clipped by 0 bases and J by 3 bases, with 9 bases between them. The CDR3 is 15 amino acids. CDR3 sequence (DNA): TGTGCCACCAGCAGAGAAGTAGCGGTCTACAATGAGCAGTTCTTC. This translates into CATSREVAVYNEQFF.

The chain is built from TRBV6-5 and TRBJ2-7; 7 nucleotides align to TRBD1. After removal of 2 bases from V and 3 bases from J, the junction contained 1 base not matched to a gene. CDR1 MNHEY and CDR2 SVGAGI come from the germline V gene. The CDR3 totals 13 residues. The CDR3 loop is CASSYRQGYEQYF. CDR3 DNA sequence: TGTGCCAGCAGTTACCGACAGGGCTACGAGCAGTACTTC.

This clone has just a few counts. The V call is TRBV6-1, the J call TRBJ2-1; TRBD1 might be the D (7 bases). Trimming removed 0 bases from V and 8 bases from J, with 14 bases in between. The CDR3 is 15 residues long. CDR1 is MNHNS and CDR2 is SASEGT in the germline V gene. Written as DNA, the CDR3 is TGTGCCAGCAGTGAAGCGCAGGGGGGATTTTATGAGCAGTTCTTC. This gives the protein CASSEAQGGFYEQFF.

The chain is built from TRBV28 and TRBJ1-2; the match to TRBD1 covers 10 bases. This CDR3 region has 16 residues. The ends lost 1 base at V and 6 bases at J; junction bases unmatched: 8. Looked up from germline, CDR1 is MDHEN and CDR2 is SYDVKM. The CDR3 DNA reads as TGTGCCAGCAGTTTATCCCACGCGGGACAGGGGAATGGCTACACCTTC. Protein product: CASSLSHAGQGNGYTF.

The chain couples TRBV7-6 to TRBJ1-1, with 7 bases matching TRBD1. The CDR3 extends over 14 amino acids. Germline V lookup: CDR1 SGHVS, CDR2 FNYEAQ. Trimming took 5 bases from V and 5 from J; bases not matched to a gene: 8. The CDR3 DNA sequence: TGTGCCAGCAGCCGTCAGGGGGTGGCTACTGAAGCTTTCTTT. This sequence encodes CASSRQGVATEAFF.

V usage is TRBV4-1 and J usage is TRBJ2-1; TRBD2 matches 11 bases. The CDR3 length is 18 residues. The J segment lost 2 bases and the V segment lost 0 bases, leaving 6 bases of the junction unmatched. The germline gives CDR1 MGHRA, CDR2 YSYEKL. CDR3 coding DNA: TGCGCCAGCAGCCAAGACCCCAGTAGCGGGAGGGCCTACAATGAGCAGTTCTTC. Translated: CASSQDPSSGRAYNEQFF.

The J gene is TRBJ1-5, the V gene TRBV5-5; perhaps TRBD1 as D (6 bases). Germline CDR1 reads SGHKS; CDR2 reads YYEKEE (reference sequence). CDR3 size: 15 residues. Trimming removed 3 bases from V and 0 bases from J, with 10 bases in between. The CDR3 loop reads CASSSIQGSNQPQHF. The CDR3 nucleotides are TGTGCCAGCAGCTCGATACAGGGTAGCAATCAGCCCCAGCATTTT. Using reference TRBV5-5 and TRBJ1-5 for the parts outside the CDR3, the full variable domain is DAGVTQSPTHLIKTRGQQVTLRCSPISGHKSVSWYQQVLGQGPQFIFQYYEKEERGRGNFPDRFSARQFPNYSSELNVNALLLGDSALYLCASSSIQGSNQPQHFGDGTRLSIL.

The chain joins TRBV29-1 to TRBJ2-1, with TRBD2 as a possible D gene (5 bases). Trimming removed 3 bases at V and 4 bases at J, with 10 bases between. Germline assignment: CDR1 SQVTM and CDR2 ANQGSEA. This CDR3 has 13 residues. The CDR3 loop is CSVDNGGYNEQFF. The CDR3 bases are TGCAGCGTTGATAATGGAGGATACAATGAGCAGTTCTTC.

The chain joins TRBV6-1 to TRBJ2-2; D gene unclear. V dropped 9 bases and J dropped 5 bases, with 7 bases sitting between them. CDR3 length: 11 residues. Looked up from germline, CDR1 is MNHNS and CDR2 is SASEGT. The CDR3 DNA reads as TGTGCCAGTAGGCGGACCGGGGAGCTGTTTTTT. Translating it yields CASRRTGELFF.

This clone was recorded once. The chain has TRBV10-3 and TRBJ1-2, with a tentative D call TRBD1 (6 bases). The CDR3 covers 13 residues. Trimming cost V 8 bases and J 3 bases, with 13 bases left between them. Germline loops: CDR1 ENHRY, CDR2 SYGVKD. CDR3 nucleotides: TGTGCCATCTCCGCAGGGGAGTACTATGGCTACACCTTC. Translating gives CAISAGEYYGYTF.

CDR3 sequence: CASSLGTSGSIYEQYF. CDR3 DNA: TGTGCCAGCAGCTTAGGCACTAGCGGGAGTATCTACGAGCAGTACTTC. The chain links TRBV7-6 to TRBJ2-7, with 11 bases aligning to TRBD2. V gave up 1 base and J gave up 3 bases; unmatched junction bases: 5. The CDR3 runs 16 residues. Germline V gene lookup returns CDR1 SGHVS and CDR2 FNYEAQ.

A single count supports this clone. This rearrangement joins TRBV18 to TRBJ1-5; D uncertain. V lost 3 bases and J 7 bases, leaving 10 bases between the germline ends. CDR1 and CDR2 from the germline V gene are KGHSH and LQKENI. CDR3 length: 13 amino acids. The CDR3 DNA follows: TGTGCCAGCTCACCGGCTCTCTGGCAGCCCCAGCATTTT. Protein sequence: CASSPALWQPQHF. Looking up the rest from reference TRBV18 and TRBJ1-5 gives the full variable domain: NAGVMQNPRHLVRRRGQEARLRCSPMKGHSHVYWYRQLPEEGLKFMVYLQKENIIDESGMPKERFSAEFPKEGPSILRIQQVVRGDSAAYFCASSPALWQPQHFGDGTRLSIL.

The CDR3 DNA follows: TGTGCCAGCAGCCGCGGGTACACCGGGGAGCTGTTTTTT. Translating gives CASSRGYTGELFF. V usage is TRBV11-3 and J usage is TRBJ2-2, with TRBD2 as a possible D gene (5 bases). Germline CDR1 reads SGHNT; CDR2 reads YENEEA. V lost 5 bases to trimming and J lost 3 bases, with 7 bases between them. This CDR3 contains 13 residues.

CDR3 region: CASSPGQSSTDTQYF. CDR3 nucleotide sequence: TGTGCCAGCAGTCCGGGACAGTCTAGCACAGATACGCAGTATTTT. This sequence joins TRBV28 and TRBJ2-3; 7 bases are shared with TRBD1. Germline lookup yields CDR1 MDHEN and CDR2 SYDVKM. The CDR3 has 15 residues. V lost 5 bases to trimming and J lost 0 bases; unmatched junction nucleotides: 5.

The chain links TRBV28 to TRBJ1-1; D is uncertain. The CDR3 covers 11 residues. Germline V CDR1 and CDR2: MDHEN, SYDVKM. Trimming pared 5 bases from V and 4 bases from J, leaving 5 bases between. The chain's CDR3 is CASSPVTEAFF. The CDR3 nucleotides are TGTGCCAGCAGTCCTGTCACTGAAGCTTTCTTT.

J is TRBJ2-5 and V is TRBV5-4; a possible D gene is TRBD1 (6 bases). The CDR3 runs 15 residues. Germline V gene data show CDR1 as SGHNT and CDR2 as YYREEE (reference sequence). Trimming took 4 bases from V and 5 from J, leaving 18 bases between them. CDR3 residues: CASSPSGAGRETQYF. CDR3 nucleotides: TGTGCCAGCAGCCCCTCAGGGGCAGGGCGGGAGACCCAGTACTTC.

This clone was recorded a few times. The rearrangement uses TRBV7-9 and TRBJ2-7; 8 nucleotides match TRBD1. CDR3 size: 15 residues. V shed 0 bases, J shed 2 bases, and the junction held 3 bases outside the gene matches. Germline CDR1 is SEHNR and CDR2 is FQNEAQ (reference sequence). The DNA for the CDR3 is TGTGCCAGCAGCTTAGCAGTACAGGGGGCCTACGAGCAGTACTTC. Translation gives CASSLAVQGAYEQYF.

Only a few counts were recorded for this clone. V is TRBV7-9 and J is TRBJ1-2, with TRBD1 as a possible D gene (5 bases). V was clipped by 5 bases and J by 14 bases, with 18 bases between them. CDR1 and CDR2 from the germline V gene are SEHNR and FQNEAQ (reference sequence). There are 12 residues in the CDR3. The CDR3 here is CASSPGRQGSTF. CDR3 bases: TGTGCCAGCAGCCCCGGTAGGCAGGGATCTACCTTC. The full variable domain, with the rest looked up from reference TRBV7-9 and TRBJ1-2, is DTGVSQNPRHKITKRGQNVTFRCDPISEHNRLYWYRQTLGQGPEFLTYFQNEAQLEKSRLLSDRFSAERPKGSFSTLEIQRTEQGDSAMYLCASSPGRQGSTFGSGTRLTVV.

The rearrangement joins TRBV18 to TRBJ1-5; D possibly corresponds to TRBD1 (6 bases). With 3 bases removed from V and 2 bases from J, the gap between germline ends came to 14 bases. The V gene's germline CDR1 is KGHSH and CDR2 LQKENI. CDR3 length equals 16 residues. CDR3 DNA sequence: TGTGCCAGCTCACCGGATTTAGCAGGGGGCAATCAGCCCCAGCATTTT. Protein: CASSPDLAGGNQPQHF. Looking up the rest from reference TRBV18 and TRBJ1-5 gives the full variable domain: NAGVMQNPRHLVRRRGQEARLRCSPMKGHSHVYWYRQLPEEGLKFMVYLQKENIIDESGMPKERFSAEFPKEGPSILRIQQVVRGDSAAYFCASSPDLAGGNQPQHFGDGTRLSIL.

V is TRBV30 and J is TRBJ2-5; no firm D call. TRBJ2-7 matches the DNA end more closely, so the J call is doubtful. Per the germline V gene, CDR1 is GTSNPN and CDR2 is SVGIG (reference sequence). The CDR3 sequence is 13 residues long. CDR3 loop: CAWSRLLFYEQYF. CDR3 sequence (DNA): TGTGCCTGGAGTCGACTCCTCTTCTACGAGCAGTACTTC.

This chain links TRBV10-3 with TRBJ2-7; 10 positions agree with TRBD2. In germline, CDR1 is ENHRY, CDR2 SYGVKD. The CDR3 covers 14 residues. V was clipped by 6 bases and J by 3 bases; unmatched bases: 5. The CDR3 reads CAIRASGGNYEQYF. CDR3 nucleotides: TGTGCCATCAGGGCTAGCGGGGGAAACTACGAGCAGTACTTC.

The chain uses TRBV7-9 and TRBJ2-1, with 9 nucleotides matching TRBD2. The CDR3 spans 15 residues. The germline V gene has CDR1 SEHNR and CDR2 FQNEAQ (reference sequence). With 5 bases clipped from V and 7 bases from J, the junction kept 9 bases outside the gene matches. The CDR3 DNA is TGTGCCAGCAGCATATTAGCGGGAGTGGGAAATGAGCAGTTCTTC. This sequence encodes CASSILAGVGNEQFF.

This chain joins TRBV27 and TRBJ1-5; possibly TRBD1 for D (6 bases). Trimming pared 4 bases from V and 5 bases from J, leaving 18 bases between. This CDR3 is 16 amino acids long. Germline assignment: CDR1 MNHEY and CDR2 SMNVEV (reference sequence). Written as DNA, the CDR3 is TGTGCCAGCAGTTCGATGATGGGCAGGGGTGATCAGCCCCAGCATTTT. Protein sequence: CASSSMMGRGDQPQHF.